This passage covers 9 T cell receptor beta chains from one sample sequenced in a study of T-cell reconstitution after alpha-beta-depleted transplantation in children. It was with unique molecular identifiers that the TCRbeta library was prepared. Each CDR3 protein is one row after TCRdb ran MiXCR on the PCR reads. Here the sample spans 640,000 or so distinct CDR3 sequences, 15% to 20% being singletons. Sample: PBMCs from the stem cell graft donor, taken from the stem cell graft. The receptors stem from a human donor who donated a stem cell graft to a child with acute myeloid leukemia.

This clonotype was observed at least ten times. This chain connects TRBV20-1 to TRBJ1-2, with a possible D match to TRBD1 (6 bases). The CDR3 loop spans 15 amino acids. CDR1 and CDR2 from the germline V gene are DFQATT and SNEGSKA (reference sequence). V lost 5 bases and J lost 2, with 18 bases in between. The CDR3 DNA follows: TGCAGTGCTTACCGGGACATTCCTTCAAACTATGGCTACACCTTC. Protein sequence: CSAYRDIPSNYGYTF.

This clonotype was recorded once. The chain has TRBV5-1 and TRBJ2-1; 11 nucleotides align to TRBD2. The CDR3 is made up of 15 amino acids. The J segment lost 5 bases and the V segment lost 0 bases, leaving 1 base of the junction unmatched. CDR1 and CDR2 (germline): SGHRS, YFSETQ. CDR3 bases: TGCGCCAGCAGCTTGGTTAGCGGGGGGGACAATGAGCAGTTCTTC. This gives the protein CASSLVSGGDNEQFF.

The chain is built from TRBV10-3 and TRBJ2-2, with 10 positions matching TRBD1. CDR3 length equals 14 residues. Germline V lookup: CDR1 ENHRY, CDR2 SYGVKD. V trimming: 9 bases; J trimming: 5 bases; junction bases outside the gene matches: 6. The CDR3 bases are TGTGCCATAGCGGGACAGGGGAAAACCGGGGAGCTGTTTTTT. The encoded protein is CAIAGQGKTGELFF.

The CDR3 is CASSLMGGLAYEQYF. In nucleotides, the CDR3 is TGTGCCAGCAGCTTAATGGGAGGACTGGCCTACGAGCAGTACTTC. V and J are TRBV7-3 and TRBJ2-7; D might be TRBD2 (6 bases). V gave up 1 base and J gave up 2 bases, with 12 bases separating them. This CDR3 has 15 amino acids. CDR1 SGHTA and CDR2 FQGTGA come from the germline V gene.

This clonotype was seen a handful of times. Here the CDR3 reads CASSPALNYGYTF. The CDR3 DNA follows: TGTGCCAGCAGCCCGGCCCTAAACTATGGCTACACCTTC. The chain combines TRBV28 with TRBJ1-2, with D unresolved. Germline V gives CDR1 MDHEN, CDR2 SYDVKM. CDR3 length equals 13 residues. The V and J ends lost 6 bases and 2 bases respectively, with 10 bases between them.

This clonotype was detected ten times or more. The chain combines TRBV7-2 with TRBJ2-7, with 10 bases lining up with TRBD1. The CDR3 runs 15 residues. The ends lost 4 bases at V and 1 base at J; junction bases unmatched: 4. Germline V lookup: CDR1 SGHTA, CDR2 FQGNSA. CDR3 DNA: TGTGCCAGCAGCTCCGGACAGGGGGGGTCCTACGAGCAGTACTTC. Translation: CASSSGQGGSYEQYF.

The CDR3 sequence is CASSPRGVETQYF. The DNA of the CDR3 is TGTGCCAGCAGCCCGCGGGGGGTAGAGACCCAGTACTTC. This chain uses TRBV7-9 with TRBJ2-5, with 8 bases identical to TRBD2. The CDR3 is made up of 13 amino acids. Germline V CDR1 and CDR2: SEHNR, FQNEAQ (reference sequence). Trimming removed 5 bases from V and 4 bases from J; junction bases left unmatched: 3. The full variable domain, in which reference TRBV7-9 and TRBJ2-5 provide the parts outside the CDR3, is DTGVSQNPRHKITKRGQNVTFRCDPISEHNRLYWYRQTLGQGPEFLTYFQNEAQLEKSRLLSDRFSAERPKGSFSTLEIQRTEQGDSAMYLCASSPRGVETQYFGPGTRLLVL.

This clonotype has only a few counts. The chain carries TRBV7-4 and TRBJ1-5, with D perhaps matching TRBD1 (5 bases). Germline V lookup: CDR1 SGHVT, CDR2 SQSDAQ. CDR3 size: 16 residues. V was shortened by 8 bases and J by 3 bases, with 20 bases between the two germline ends. The CDR3 sequence: CASQPQVGFHNQPQHF. The CDR3 DNA sequence: TGTGCCAGCCAGCCACAGGTGGGCTTTCACAATCAGCCCCAGCATTTT.

This clonotype appeared once. J is TRBJ2-1 and V is TRBV27, with 11 bases identical to TRBD2. V was pared by 3 bases and J by 6 bases, with 10 bases of the junction left unmatched. The CDR3 length is 17 residues. Germline V lookup: CDR1 MNHEY, CDR2 SMNVEV (reference sequence). In DNA form, the CDR3 reads TGTGCCAGCAGTTTGTTAATAGCGGGGGGGCCAGTCAATGAGCAGTTCTTC. This codes for CASSLLIAGGPVNEQFF.